These T cell receptor beta chains were read from a single sample in a study of cytomegalovirus exposure and HLA in healthy donors. Profiled with immunoSEQ multiplex PCR; TCRdb holds only in-frame clones, not every one. Of some 160,000 clones listed, approximately 86% are singletons. The sample comprised PBMCs. The receptors were sampled from a woman under 30 in good health and CMV-seronegative. CDR3s include the opening cysteine and the closing phenylalanine or tryptophan. A D gene is named only where the DNA matches it firmly. For some rows the clone size is stated as once, few or many, or as a class when expanded; others skip it.

v_gene: TRBV15; abundance: -; j_gene: TRBJ2-1; d_gene: -; CDR3nt: TGTGCCACCAGCGCGACTGGAAACAATGAGCAGTTCTTC; CDR3aa: CATSATGNNEQFF
v_gene: TRBV10-3; abundance: -; j_gene: TRBJ2-7; d_gene: -; CDR3nt: TGTGCCATCAGTCCGTCCGGTTTATCCTACGAGCAGTACTTC; CDR3aa: CAISPSGLSYEQYF
v_gene: TRBV4-2; abundance: -; j_gene: TRBJ2-5; d_gene: TRBD2; CDR3nt: TGTGCCAGCAGCCAAGAGGGGGAGAGCGGGGGGGCGGAGACCCAGTACTTC; CDR3aa: CASSQEGESGGAETQYF
v_gene: TRBV28; abundance: once; j_gene: TRBJ1-1; d_gene: -; CDR3nt: TGTGCCAGCAGTTTAGCGAGGGCAGGAGGCACTGAAGCTTTCTTT; CDR3aa: CASSLARAGGTEAFF
v_gene: TRBV5-6; abundance: -; j_gene: TRBJ1-2; d_gene: -; CDR3nt: TGTGCCAGCAGCTTGGGGGGGCTACTTAATGGCTACACCTTC; CDR3aa: CASSLGGLLNGYTF
v_gene: TRBV30; abundance: -; j_gene: TRBJ2-3; d_gene: -; CDR3nt: TGTGCCTGGAGTGTGGCTACAGATACGCAGTATTTT; CDR3aa: CAWSVATDTQYF
v_gene: TRBV6-1; abundance: -; j_gene: TRBJ1-1; d_gene: -; CDR3nt: TGTGCCAGCAGTGAACCTATGGTAGAAGCTTTCTTT; CDR3aa: CASSEPMVEAFF
v_gene: TRBV19; abundance: -; j_gene: TRBJ2-3; d_gene: -; CDR3nt: TGTGCCAGTAGCTATCACCGGGCGGGATTCCTGACTACGCAGTATTTT; CDR3aa: CASSYHRAGFLTTQYF
v_gene: TRBV7-8; abundance: -; j_gene: TRBJ2-7; d_gene: TRBD2; CDR3nt: TGTGCCAGCAGCCCGACCCTGGGACTAGATATGAACTACGAGCAGTACTTC; CDR3aa: CASSPTLGLDMNYEQYF
v_gene: TRBV27; abundance: -; j_gene: TRBJ2-5; d_gene: TRBD1; CDR3nt: TGTGCCAGCAGTTTATATGACAGGGGTGAGACCCAGTACTTC; CDR3aa: CASSLYDRGETQYF
v_gene: TRBV19; abundance: -; j_gene: TRBJ2-3; d_gene: -; CDR3nt: TGTGCCAGTAGTATAGATATGGCGGGGAAGGTGAATACGCAGTATTTT; CDR3aa: CASSIDMAGKVNTQYF
v_gene: TRBV5-1; abundance: -; j_gene: TRBJ1-1; d_gene: TRBD1; CDR3nt: TGCGCCAGCAGCTTGGGGGACAGGGGAGGTGAAGCTTTCTTT; CDR3aa: CASSLGDRGGEAFF
v_gene: TRBV28; abundance: -; j_gene: TRBJ1-1; d_gene: -; CDR3nt: TGTGCCAGCAGTTTCCGGACAGTTGAAGCTTTCTTT; CDR3aa: CASSFRTVEAFF
v_gene: TRBV30; abundance: -; j_gene: TRBJ2-5; d_gene: -; CDR3nt: TGTGCCTGGAGGAGCGTGGAGACCCAGTACTTC; CDR3aa: CAWRSVETQYF
v_gene: TRBV13; abundance: -; j_gene: TRBJ2-2; d_gene: -; CDR3nt: TGCGCCAGCAGCTTAAGAAACGGTCGAGGGAACGGGGAGCTGTTTTTT; CDR3aa: CASSLRNGRGNGELFF
v_gene: TRBV7-7; abundance: -; j_gene: TRBJ2-7; d_gene: TRBD2; CDR3nt: TGTGCTAGCAGCCCCGGGACTAGCTACGAGCAGTACTTC; CDR3aa: CASSPGTSYEQYF
v_gene: TRBV27; abundance: -; j_gene: TRBJ2-5; d_gene: -; CDR3nt: TGTGCCACCAGACTCCGGAGGTTCCAAGAGACCCAGTACTTC; CDR3aa: CATRLRRFQETQYF
v_gene: TRBV6-5; abundance: -; j_gene: TRBJ2-7; d_gene: -; CDR3nt: TGTGCCAGCAGTTACTCCAGTAACTACGAGCAGTACTTC; CDR3aa: CASSYSSNYEQYF
v_gene: TRBV6-6; abundance: -; j_gene: TRBJ1-2; d_gene: -; CDR3nt: TGTGCCAGCAGTGTCCCCGGGGGTTCTTTGGGTGGCTACACCTTC; CDR3aa: CASSVPGGSLGGYTF
v_gene: TRBV10-2; abundance: -; j_gene: TRBJ2-7; d_gene: -; CDR3nt: TGCGCCAGCGGCCCCGGGGAGTACGAGCAGTACTTC; CDR3aa: CASGPGEYEQYF
v_gene: TRBV7-9; abundance: few; j_gene: TRBJ2-7; d_gene: TRBD1; CDR3nt: TGTGCCAGCAGCTTAGGACAGGGTAAAGCCTACGAGCAGTACTTC; CDR3aa: CASSLGQGKAYEQYF
v_gene: TRBV28; abundance: -; j_gene: TRBJ1-2; d_gene: -; CDR3nt: TGTGCCAGCAGTTTAGCGGGGAAGGAGTATGGCTACACCTTC; CDR3aa: CASSLAGKEYGYTF
v_gene: TRBV6-1; abundance: many; j_gene: TRBJ1-5; d_gene: -; CDR3nt: TGTGCCAGCAGTGACGTACAGAGTACTCAGCCCCAGCATTTT; CDR3aa: CASSDVQSTQPQHF
v_gene: TRBV6-4; abundance: -; j_gene: TRBJ1-5; d_gene: -; CDR3nt: TGTGCCAGCAGTGACGGCGGAGGTTTCCAGGGGTATCGACAGCCCCAGCATTTT; CDR3aa: CASSDGGGFQGYRQPQHF
v_gene: TRBV28; abundance: once; j_gene: TRBJ1-4; d_gene: -; CDR3nt: TGTGCCAGCAGCGGGGGGACTTTTGGTGAAAAACTGTTTTTT; CDR3aa: CASSGGTFGEKLFF
v_gene: TRBV19; abundance: -; j_gene: TRBJ2-3; d_gene: -; CDR3nt: TGTGCCAGTGGTTATCGGGACTTTCCGACAGATACGCAGTATTTT; CDR3aa: CASGYRDFPTDTQYF
v_gene: TRBV5-5; abundance: -; j_gene: TRBJ2-5; d_gene: TRBD2; CDR3nt: TGTGCCAGCAGCTTGGGAACTAGCGGGGAGACCCAGTACTTC; CDR3aa: CASSLGTSGETQYF
v_gene: TRBV5-1; abundance: few; j_gene: TRBJ2-6; d_gene: -; CDR3nt: TGCGCCAGCAGCTTGGACCCGACAGGGGCCAACGTCCTGACTTTC; CDR3aa: CASSLDPTGANVLTF
v_gene: TRBV30; abundance: -; j_gene: TRBJ1-5; d_gene: -; CDR3nt: TGTGCCTGGAGTACGGGAGGCAATCAGCCCCAGCATTTT; CDR3aa: CAWSTGGNQPQHF
v_gene: TRBV4-2; abundance: few; j_gene: TRBJ2-7; d_gene: -; CDR3nt: TGTGCCAGCAGCCAGAACTGCGACAGATTCTACGAGCAGTACTTC; CDR3aa: CASSQNCDRFYEQYF
v_gene: TRBV11-2; abundance: -; j_gene: TRBJ1-2; d_gene: TRBD1; CDR3nt: TGTGCCAGCAGCTTAGGGACGATTACAGGGGGCGCATCTGGCTACACCTTC; CDR3aa: CASSLGTITGGASGYTF
v_gene: TRBV28; abundance: -; j_gene: TRBJ2-1; d_gene: TRBD1; CDR3nt: TGTGCCAGCAGTTTCCCCAGGACAGGGAAGGATGAGCAGTTCTTC; CDR3aa: CASSFPRTGKDEQFF
v_gene: TRBV7-8; abundance: -; j_gene: TRBJ1-3; d_gene: -; CDR3nt: TGTGCCAGCAGCTCGAAGACAGATACCTCTGGAAACACCATATATTTT; CDR3aa: CASSSKTDTSGNTIYF
v_gene: TRBV4-2; abundance: -; j_gene: TRBJ2-7; d_gene: -; CDR3nt: TGTGCCAGCAGCCAAGGGCCCCAGAATTCCTACGAGCAGTACTTC; CDR3aa: CASSQGPQNSYEQYF
v_gene: TRBV2; abundance: -; j_gene: TRBJ1-5; d_gene: -; CDR3nt: TGTGCCAGCAGTGAAGAAGCGGGGCCTAATCAGCCCCAGCATTTT; CDR3aa: CASSEEAGPNQPQHF
v_gene: TRBV19; abundance: -; j_gene: TRBJ2-5; d_gene: TRBD1; CDR3nt: TGTGCCAGTAGTACTAAAAGACAGGGGGCAGGCGAGACCCAGTACTTC; CDR3aa: CASSTKRQGAGETQYF
v_gene: TRBV4-1; abundance: few; j_gene: TRBJ1-5; d_gene: TRBD1; CDR3nt: TGCGCCAGCAGCCGAGACAGGGGCAATCAGCCCCAGCATTTT; CDR3aa: CASSRDRGNQPQHF
v_gene: TRBV28; abundance: -; j_gene: TRBJ1-3; d_gene: TRBD1; CDR3nt: TGTGCCAGCAGTTCTCCCAGACCGGGACAGCTTAGCTCTGGAAACACCATATATTTT; CDR3aa: CASSSPRPGQLSSGNTIYF
v_gene: TRBV6-1; abundance: -; j_gene: TRBJ1-2; d_gene: TRBD1; CDR3nt: TGTGCCAGCAGCCAGGGGGCGGTTAATGGCTACACCTTC; CDR3aa: CASSQGAVNGYTF
v_gene: TRBV18; abundance: -; j_gene: TRBJ2-7; d_gene: -; CDR3nt: TGTGCCAGCTCATACGACAGATCCTACGAGCAGTACTTC; CDR3aa: CASSYDRSYEQYF
v_gene: TRBV5-1; abundance: -; j_gene: TRBJ1-2; d_gene: -; CDR3nt: TGCGCCAGCAGCTTGGCTCAGAACTATGGCTACACCTTC; CDR3aa: CASSLAQNYGYTF
v_gene: TRBV2; abundance: -; j_gene: TRBJ1-2; d_gene: -; CDR3nt: TGTGCCAGCAGTGAAACAGGGTTTACAAACTATGGCTACACCTTC; CDR3aa: CASSETGFTNYGYTF
v_gene: TRBV7-7; abundance: -; j_gene: TRBJ2-2; d_gene: -; CDR3nt: TGTGCCAGCCGTAAAGCAGGGGACAAGGGGGAGCTGTTTTTT; CDR3aa: CASRKAGDKGELFF
v_gene: TRBV30; abundance: -; j_gene: TRBJ2-1; d_gene: TRBD2; CDR3nt: TGTGCCTGGGGAGCGGGGCCCCCAGGTGAGCAGTTCTTC; CDR3aa: CAWGAGPPGEQFF
v_gene: TRBV6-1; abundance: -; j_gene: TRBJ2-1; d_gene: -; CDR3nt: TGTGCCAGCAGTGTCGAGAATGAGCAGTTCTTC; CDR3aa: CASSVENEQFF
v_gene: TRBV4-1; abundance: -; j_gene: TRBJ1-6; d_gene: -; CDR3nt: TGCGCCAGCAGCCGAACAGGGAGCTCCTATAATTCACCCCTCCACTTT; CDR3aa: CASSRTGSSYNSPLHF
v_gene: TRBV10-3; abundance: -; j_gene: TRBJ2-7; d_gene: TRBD2; CDR3nt: TGTGCCGCGCGGGAGGCCTCTACCCCCTACGAGCAGTACTTC; CDR3aa: CAAREASTPYEQYF
v_gene: TRBV7-9; abundance: -; j_gene: TRBJ2-1; d_gene: TRBD2; CDR3nt: TGTGCCAGCAGCTTCGACGAGCGGGGGCCATCCTACAATGAGCAGTTCTTC; CDR3aa: CASSFDERGPSYNEQFF
v_gene: TRBV20-1; abundance: -; j_gene: TRBJ2-5; d_gene: -; CDR3nt: TGCAGCGCGCTTTGGTCAGAGACCCAGTACTTC; CDR3aa: CSALWSETQYF
v_gene: TRBV18; abundance: -; j_gene: TRBJ2-2; d_gene: -; CDR3nt: TGTGCCAGCCCTAAGGGAGAGTCGGCCACCGGGGAGCTGTTTTTT; CDR3aa: CASPKGESATGELFF